The clone carrying this T cell receptor (beta chain) was found many times. The antigen is unknown. This sample is drawn from a study of CD8 T cells in ankylosing spondylitis. Study-level points and caveats: Previously reported in reactive arthritis synovial fluid and blood were some of the motif variants. Disease-associated clones were reportedly significantly overrepresented in matched ankylosing spondylitis synovial fluid. A motif of fewer than ten highly homologous TCR beta variants was seen as apparently characteristic of ankylosing spondylitis blood. Disease-linked clones had a CD8+ phenotype and relatively low frequency in peripheral blood.

It was by quantitative 5'-RACE with molecular barcodes that TCR beta libraries were made. TCRdb re-analysed the 5' RACE reads in MiXCR, keeping a single row per CDR3 protein. Among just under 550,000 distinct CDR3 sequences listed, roughly 13% were seen once. Germline V CDR1 and CDR2: MNHEY, SMNVEV (reference sequence). Trimming cost V 4 bases and J 4 bases, with 22 bases left between them. This CDR3 has 17 amino acids. The chain is built from TRBV27 and TRBJ1-2, with D hard to call. This sequence originates from a male donor with ankylosing spondylitis. What was sequenced was blood, either unsorted or a sorted T cell fraction (not recorded which). CDR3 protein: CASSSLRNIGNGYGYTF. CDR3 coding DNA: TGTGCCAGCAGTTCGCTCCGAAACATTGGGAATGGCTATGGCTACACCTTC.